The source of this T cell receptor (beta chain) is a study of T cells after yellow fever vaccination. The CDR3 runs to 10 residues. From germline, CDR1 is SEHNR and CDR2 FQNEAQ (reference sequence). The V end lost 0 bases, the J end lost 9 bases, and 0 bases lay between the germline ends. In TCRdb, the 5' RACE reads were re-called with MiXCR into one record per CDR3 protein. This sample has a few hundred thousand distinct CDR3 sequences, with approximately 12% found just once. This sample comprised CD4+ T cells sorted from PBMCs, obtained 15 days after the yellow fever booster vaccination. The sequence came from a man between 18 and 29 years old who received the YFV17D yellow fever vaccine. This chain joins TRBV7-9 and TRBJ2-1; no firm D call. CDR3 residues: CASSLAEQFF. The CDR3 DNA sequence: TGTGCCAGCAGCTTAGCTGAGCAGTTCTTC.